This TCR beta chain was captured by sequencing in a study of T cells in Graves' hyperthyroidism and ophthalmopathy. Amplification yielded TCR beta CDR3 regions, with RNA transcripts as the source. During a first-round RT-PCR of the TCR CDR3, the HTBI primer set was used. TCRdb re-analysed the multiplex PCR reads in MiXCR, keeping a single row per CDR3 protein. Among about 640,000 distinct CDR3 sequences listed, over 40% were seen once. This clonotype was detected only a few times. The antigen is undetermined. A junction end diverges from the germline sequence, so it may reflect a read error. Study-wide points: Progression to ophthalmopathy was predicted a median of approximately 6.4 months early. Using 13 V-J features, a model discriminated ophthalmopathy from stable hyperthyroidism.

This CDR3 comprises 18 residues. In germline, CDR1 is SGHTA, CDR2 FQGNSA. The clonotype was recovered from an adult man with Graves' disease, either hyperthyroidism or ophthalmopathy (not recorded which). The sample consisted of peripheral blood or thyroid tissue (not recorded which). The chain recombines TRBV7-2 with TRBJ2-7; 8 bases agree with TRBD1. CDR3 protein: CASSWSLRDSGGPYEQYF. CDR3 in DNA: TGTGCCAGCAGCTGGAGCCTCCGGGACTCAGGGGGCCCCTACGAGCAGTACTTT.